The rows below give T cell receptor beta chains drawn from one sample of a study of blood T cell repertoires in COVID-19. Profiled with immunoSEQ multiplex PCR; TCRdb holds only in-frame clones, not every one. The table lists 150,000 to 200,000 clones, around 86% of them singletons, with 2.5% to 3.5% in the top ten. The sequenced sample consisted of peripheral blood. These receptors all stem from a middle-aged man with active or convalescent COVID-19. The CDR3 runs from the conserved cysteine through the conserved F or W. The order of the fields is CDR3 length, D gene, V gene, J gene, clone size, CDR3 protein, CDR3 DNA. The D gene is left open where the match is weak. The size field is filled for only some rows; it gives once, few, many or a size class.

15	TRBD1	TRBV7-9	TRBJ2-5	-	CASSSDLDRGETQYF	TGTGCCAGCAGCTCAGATCTGGACAGGGGCGAGACCCAGTACTTC
17	-	TRBV15	TRBJ2-7	-	CATSRDVPGGLSYEQYF	TGTGCCACCAGCAGAGATGTACCCGGGGGTCTCTCCTACGAGCAGTACTTC
14	-	TRBV5-1	TRBJ1-1	few	CASTWDTTNTEAFF	TGCGCCAGCACATGGGACACCACGAACACTGAAGCTTTCTTT
15	-	TRBV27	TRBJ1-2	-	CASSHRETDFYGYTF	TGTGCCAGCAGTCACCGAGAGACAGACTTCTATGGCTACACCTTC
12	-	TRBV18	TRBJ1-1	few	CASSLPGVEAFF	TGTGCCAGCTCACTCCCGGGAGTTGAAGCTTTCTTT
16	-	TRBV5-1	TRBJ1-1	-	CASSLASRIGNTEAFF	TGCGCCAGCAGCTTGGCCTCGAGGATTGGGAACACTGAAGCTTTCTTT
13	TRBD1	TRBV10-3	TRBJ1-5	-	CAIRADRVQPQHF	TGTGCCATCAGGGCAGACAGGGTACAGCCCCAGCATTTT
13	-	TRBV5-1	TRBJ2-7	-	CASRVTSSYEQYF	TGCGCCAGCAGGGTGACATCTTCCTACGAGCAGTACTTC
13	TRBD1	TRBV29-1	TRBJ1-6	-	CSVQGAYNSPLHF	TGCAGCGTGCAGGGGGCCTATAATTCACCCCTCCACTTT
15	TRBD1	TRBV7-9	TRBJ1-3	-	CASSRWTGAGNTIYF	TGTGCCAGCAGCCGATGGACAGGGGCTGGAAACACCATATATTTT
15	TRBD2	TRBV2	TRBJ2-1	once	CASSLLAGGPDEQFF	TGTGCCAGCAGTTTACTAGCGGGGGGGCCTGATGAGCAGTTCTTC
15	-	TRBV7-2	TRBJ2-1	-	CASSLGGNRVNEQFF	TGTGCCAGCAGCTTAGGGGGGAACAGGGTGAATGAGCAGTTCTTC
15	-	TRBV3-1/TRBV3-2	TRBJ2-7	-	CASSQDGALSDEQYF	TGTGCCAGCAGCCAAGATGGGGCCTTATCGGACGAGCAGTACTTC
14	-	TRBV18	TRBJ1-6	-	CASSPGGVNSPLHF	TGTGCCAGCTCACCCGGAGGGGTTAATTCACCCCTCCACTTT
14	TRBD1	TRBV28	TRBJ2-7	-	CASSTGTDPYEQYF	TGTGCCAGCAGCACGGGGACAGATCCCTACGAGCAGTACTTC
15	-	TRBV4-3	TRBJ1-5	-	CASSQERGGFQPQHF	TGCGCCAGCAGCCAAGAAAGGGGTGGGTTTCAGCCCCAGCATTTT
15	-	TRBV24-1	TRBJ1-2	few	CATSDSSQGNYGYTF	TGTGCCACCAGTGATTCGTCGCAGGGGAACTATGGCTACACCTTC
16	TRBD1	TRBV25-1	TRBJ1-1	-	CASSETGGYLYTEAFF	TGTGCCAGCAGTGAGACAGGGGGCTATTTGTACACTGAAGCTTTCTTT
13	TRBD1	TRBV19	TRBJ2-3	-	CASSPEGAAPDGF	TGTGCCAGTAGCCCCGAGGGGGCCGCCCCGGACGGCTTT
14	-	TRBV9	TRBJ2-7	-	CASSIEQGAYEQYF	TGTGCCAGCAGCATAGAACAGGGTGCCTACGAGCAGTACTTC
15	TRBD1	TRBV5-1	TRBJ1-3	-	CASSWTGTAGNTIYF	TGCGCCAGCAGCTGGACCGGGACAGCTGGAAACACCATATATTTT
15	TRBD1	TRBV30	TRBJ1-5	-	CAWAGTGGIDQPQHF	TGTGCCTGGGCCGGGACAGGGGGCATCGATCAGCCCCAGCATTTT
13	-	TRBV9	TRBJ1-3	-	CASSRGDGNTIYF	TGTGCCAGCAGCCGGGGGGACGGAAACACCATATATTTT
12	-	TRBV6-5	TRBJ1-2	-	CASRLENYGYTF	TGTGCCAGCCGGTTAGAAAACTATGGCTACACCTTC
15	TRBD2	TRBV6-1	TRBJ2-1	-	CASSEIPPGGNEQFF	TGTGCCAGCAGTGAAATCCCCCCCGGGGGGAATGAGCAGTTCTTC
14	-	TRBV7-2	TRBJ1-5	-	CASRDRGFGQPQHF	TGTGCCAGCAGGGATAGGGGTTTCGGTCAGCCCCAGCATTTT
14	-	TRBV6-1	TRBJ2-7	-	CASSEIVRGHEQYF	TGTGCCAGCAGTGAAATAGTCAGGGGACACGAGCAGTACTTC
13	TRBD1	TRBV19	TRBJ2-6	few	CASGGPGANVLTF	TGTGCCTCAGGGGGCCCTGGGGCCAACGTCCTGACTTTC
17	TRBD1	TRBV7-9	TRBJ2-2	-	CASPSTQGSIDTGELFF	TGTGCCAGCCCCTCCACACAGGGGAGTATAGACACCGGGGAGCTGTTTTTT
13	-	TRBV3-1/TRBV3-2	TRBJ1-1	-	CASTQTGNTEAFF	TGTGCCAGCACTCAGACGGGGAACACTGAAGCTTTCTTT
14	-	TRBV30	TRBJ2-2	-	CAWSRGQSAGELFF	TGTGCCTGGAGTCGGGGACAATCGGCCGGGGAGCTGTTTTTT
18	TRBD2	TRBV19	TRBJ2-7	-	CASSIESSGRSYSYEQYF	TGTGCCAGTAGTATAGAGTCTAGCGGACGGTCCTACTCCTACGAGCAGTACTTC
15	TRBD2	TRBV30	TRBJ2-3	-	CAWSLLAGSTDTQYF	TGTGCCTGGAGCCTGCTAGCGGGAAGCACAGATACGCAGTATTTT
13	-	TRBV5-6	TRBJ2-7	-	CASSLAQAYEQYF	TGTGCCAGCAGCTTGGCTCAGGCCTACGAGCAGTACTTC
16	TRBD2	TRBV7-9	TRBJ2-5	-	CASSFKRGGLKETQYF	TGTGCCAGCAGCTTCAAGCGGGGGGGCCTCAAAGAGACCCAGTACTTC
15	-	TRBV7-3	TRBJ1-2	-	CASSLSGPSGSGYTF	TGTGCCAGCAGCTTAAGTGGGCCATCAGGAAGTGGCTACACCTTC
13	-	TRBV5-4	TRBJ1-2	-	CASLRPDAGGYTF	TGTGCCAGCCTACGGCCCGACGCAGGGGGCTACACCTTC
14	TRBD2	TRBV5-6	TRBJ2-7	-	CASSLTSGGKEQYF	TGTGCCAGCAGCTTAACTAGCGGGGGGAAAGAGCAGTACTTC
14	-	TRBV6-5	TRBJ2-2	-	CASCVTGNTGELFF	TGTGCCAGCTGCGTGACGGGGAACACCGGGGAGCTGTTTTTT
13	-	TRBV25-1	TRBJ1-2	-	CASSEAGPYGYTF	TGTGCCAGCAGTGAAGCAGGGCCCTATGGCTACACCTTC
14	-	TRBV7-6	TRBJ2-7	-	CASSLEGAVWEQYF	TGTGCCAGCAGCTTAGAAGGGGCCGTTTGGGAGCAGTACTTC
16	TRBD2	TRBV28	TRBJ2-1	-	CASSMIAGGTYNEQFF	TGTGCCAGCAGTATGATAGCGGGGGGGACCTACAATGAGCAGTTCTTC
15	-	TRBV18	TRBJ1-4	-	CASSPRDNFHEKLFF	TGTGCCAGCTCTCCCCGGGACAACTTTCATGAAAAACTGTTTTTT
13	-	TRBV7-9	TRBJ1-4	-	CASSLMAGEKLFF	TGTGCCAGCAGCTTAATGGCGGGAGAAAAACTGTTTTTT
14	-	TRBV28	TRBJ1-6	-	CASSRTANNSPLHF	TGTGCCAGCAGCCGGACAGCTAATAATTCACCCCTCCACTTT
17	TRBD2	TRBV15	TRBJ2-1	-	CATSARSGGPSYNEQFF	TGTGCCACCAGCGCCCGTAGCGGGGGGCCCTCCTACAATGAGCAGTTCTTC
11	-	TRBV28	TRBJ1-5	-	CASRGGQPQHF	TGTGCCAGCAGGGGCGGGCAGCCCCAGCATTTT
11	-	TRBV29-1	TRBJ1-1	-	CSADITTEAFF	TGCAGCGCCGACATAACCACTGAAGCTTTCTTT
12	-	TRBV25-1	TRBJ2-3	-	CASRRESNTQYF	TGTGCCAGTCGGAGGGAGTCAAATACGCAGTATTTT
15	-	TRBV15	TRBJ1-4	once	CATSRDRGSAEKLFF	TGTGCCACCAGCAGAGATAGAGGGTCGGCTGAAAAACTGTTTTTT
16	TRBD1	TRBV6-1	TRBJ2-7	-	CASSETRTGLLDEQYF	TGTGCCAGCAGTGAAACCAGGACAGGCCTCCTGGACGAGCAGTACTTC
15	-	TRBV2	TRBJ2-7	-	CASRQGGLEVGEQYF	TGTGCCAGCCGCCAGGGGGGACTAGAGGTAGGAGAGCAGTACTTC
14	TRBD2	TRBV10-3	TRBJ2-7	once	CAIEDGGAGEEQYF	TGTGCCATCGAGGACGGGGGGGCCGGTGAAGAGCAGTACTTC